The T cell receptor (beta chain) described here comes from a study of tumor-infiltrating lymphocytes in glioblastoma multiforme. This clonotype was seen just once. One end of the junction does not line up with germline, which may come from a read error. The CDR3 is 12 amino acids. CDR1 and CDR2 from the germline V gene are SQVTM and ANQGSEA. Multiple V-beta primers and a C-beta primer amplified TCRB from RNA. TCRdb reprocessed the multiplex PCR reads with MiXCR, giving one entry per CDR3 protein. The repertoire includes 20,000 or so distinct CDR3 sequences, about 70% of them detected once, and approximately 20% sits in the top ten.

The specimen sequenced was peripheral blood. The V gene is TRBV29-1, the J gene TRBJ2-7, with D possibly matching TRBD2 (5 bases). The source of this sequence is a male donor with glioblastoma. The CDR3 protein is CRVGETIYEQYF. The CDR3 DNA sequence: TGCCGCGTTGGAGAGACTATCTACGAGCAGTACTTC.